Presented here are 4 T cell receptor beta chains from one specimen sequenced in a study of CD8 T cells in Susac syndrome. The RNA input was about 0.5 to 1 ug, and it was reverse transcribed with random hexamers. TCRdb itself ran the immunoSEQ multiplex PCR reads through MiXCR, one entry per CDR3 protein. The sample has roughly 180,000 distinct CDR3 sequences, around 94% seen once. Sequencing was performed on CD4+ T cells from PBMCs. Receptors originate from a human donor in good health.

Notes on this clonotype: A read error may produce the germline difference seen at one junction end. The chain recombines TRBV29-1 with TRBJ1-2, with TRBD1 matching 9 bases. Looked up from germline, CDR1 is SQVTM and CDR2 is ANQGSEA. The CDR3 has 14 amino acids. The CDR3 protein is CSVDSPASQGAISF. The DNA for the CDR3 is TGCAGCGTTGATTCCCCCGCGTCACAGGGGGCTATAAGCTTC.

The table lists this clonotype with a few counts. The chain has TRBV20-1 and TRBJ2-7, with D perhaps given as TRBD1 or TRBD2 (5 bases each). Trimming took off 3 bases at V and 3 bases at J, with 18 bases between the two ends. Germline assignment: CDR1 DFQATT and CDR2 SNEGSKA (reference sequence). This CDR3 is 15 amino acids long. CDR3 loop: CSARGEPLTLYEQYF. The DNA of the CDR3 is TGCAGTGCTAGGGGGGAGCCTCTAACTCTCTACGAGCAGTACTTC.

The rearrangement links TRBV3-1 to TRBJ1-6; tentatively, D is TRBD1 (6 bases). Germline V gives CDR1 LGHDT, CDR2 YNNKEL (reference sequence). V lost 2 bases to trimming and J lost 9 bases, with 17 bases between them. The CDR3 spans 16 residues. The CDR3 reads CASSQNGQTILSPLHF. CDR3 coding DNA: TGTGCCAGCAGCCAAAATGGACAGACAATCCTTTCACCCCTCCACTTT.

The chain carries TRBV9 and TRBJ2-5, with 8 bases identical to TRBD2. The CDR3 loop spans 15 amino acids. V lost 7 bases to trimming and J lost 0 bases; unmatched junction nucleotides: 8. CDR1 and CDR2 from the germline V gene are SGDLS and YYNGEE. The CDR3 nucleotides are TGTGCCAGCGCCCAGCGGGGGTCCTACCAAGAGACCCAGTACTTC. This gives the protein CASAQRGSYQETQYF.